The 26 T cell receptor beta chains below all came from one sample that was sequenced in a study of Graves' ophthalmopathy and Graves' hyperthyroidism. The sequenced template was RNA, covering the TCR beta CDR3 region. HTBI primers served in a first-round RT-PCR, which a second-round multiplex PCR followed. TCRdb ran MiXCR on the multiplex PCR reads and lists one entry per CDR3 protein. Here the sample spans some 400,000 distinct CDR3 sequences, 15% to 20% being singletons. What was sequenced was peripheral blood. All receptors derive from a young woman with Graves' ophthalmopathy.

This clonotype was observed at least ten times. CDR3 loop: CSARDQRGRGREAFF. The DNA of the CDR3 is TGCAGTGCTAGAGATCAAAGGGGGCGAGGGAGAGAGGCTTTCTTT. The gene calls are TRBV20-1 and TRBJ1-1; 7 bases fit TRBD1. J gave up 11 bases and V 0 bases, and 15 bases lay outside the gene matches. This CDR3 is 15 amino acids long. Germline assignment: CDR1 DFQATT and CDR2 SNEGSKA (reference sequence).

This clonotype was found many times. The chain recombines TRBV28 with TRBJ2-7, with 7 positions matching TRBD2. With 4 bases clipped from V and 0 bases from J, the junction kept 6 bases outside the gene matches. The CDR3 runs 15 residues. Germline V gene sequence: CDR1 MDHEN, CDR2 SYDVKM. This CDR3 reads CASSSPREVSYEQYF. The CDR3 nucleotides are TGTGCCAGCAGTTCCCCCCGGGAGGTCTCCTACGAGCAGTACTTC.

This clonotype was detected many times. The rearrangement links TRBV2 to TRBJ2-7; D remains ambiguous. The germline V gene encodes CDR1 SNHLY and CDR2 FYNNEI. The length of the CDR3 is 13 residues. The V end was cut by 8 bases, the J end by 3 bases, with 14 bases between. CDR3 DNA sequence: TGTGCCAGCGTTGGTCGGAACGTCTACGAGCAGTACTTC. It encodes CASVGRNVYEQYF.

This clonotype was seen at least ten times. This chain connects TRBV19 to TRBJ1-2; D gene uncertain. CDR3 length: 13 amino acids. The V end was cut by 6 bases, the J end by 8 bases, with 16 bases between. Germline CDR1 reads LNHDA; CDR2 reads SQIVND (reference sequence). CDR3 protein: CASRSTDLAGYTF. The CDR3 coding sequence is TGTGCCAGTAGGTCGACCGATCTCGCGGGCTACACCTTC.

This clonotype was seen at least ten times. The chain is built from TRBV19 and TRBJ1-3, with D tentatively TRBD1 (6 bases). Germline V lookup: CDR1 LNHDA, CDR2 SQIVND (reference sequence). This CDR3 is built from 18 residues. V lost 7 bases and J 3 bases, leaving 25 bases between the germline ends. The CDR3 here is CASKALKRTDDHGNTIYF. DNA for the CDR3: TGTGCCAGTAAGGCGCTAAAACGGACAGACGACCATGGAAACACCATATATTTT.

This clonotype has ten or more counts. The V and J genes are TRBV7-2 and TRBJ1-6; D gene uncertain. CDR1 SGHTA and CDR2 FQGNSA come from the germline V gene. Trimming shortened V by 5 bases and J by 2 bases, and 10 bases separated the two germline ends. The CDR3 length is 15 residues. CDR3: CASSPTLTYNSPLHF. Written as DNA, the CDR3 is TGTGCCAGCAGCCCGACACTTACCTATAATTCACCCCTCCACTTT.

This clonotype has a count of ten or more. The chain recombines TRBV30 with TRBJ1-1; D not certain. The CDR3 is 11 amino acids. V gave up 7 bases and J gave up 2 bases, with 8 bases separating them. Per the germline V gene, CDR1 is GTSNPN and CDR2 is SVGIG (reference sequence). CDR3 coding DNA: TGTGCCTTGGACGGAAACACTGAAGCTTTCTTT. It encodes CALDGNTEAFF.

In its sample, this clonotype was seen many times. CDR3 sequence (DNA): TGCAGCGTTGAACAGGGTTCTGGGGCTTTCTTT. Amino acid sequence: CSVEQGSGAFF. V usage is TRBV29-1 and J usage is TRBJ1-1; TRBD1 is a possible D gene (5 bases). The germline V gene has CDR1 SQVTM and CDR2 ANQGSEA. Trimming removed 2 bases from V and 11 bases from J, with 12 bases in between. This CDR3 comprises 11 residues.

This chain connects TRBV28 to TRBJ1-2, with D unclear. The V end lost 5 bases, the J end lost 0 bases, and 4 bases lay between the germline ends. This CDR3 spans 12 amino acids. Per the germline V gene, CDR1 is MDHEN and CDR2 is SYDVKM. This chain's CDR3 is CASSPTNYGYTF. In DNA form, the CDR3 reads TGTGCCAGCAGTCCCACTAACTATGGCTACACCTTC.

This clonotype was picked up one time. V is TRBV6-1 and J is TRBJ1-1; TRBD1 matches at 7 bases. With V trimmed by 2 bases and J by 0 bases, 9 bases remained unmatched. Germline V gene data show CDR1 as MNHNS and CDR2 as SASEGT. This CDR3 is built from 17 residues. This chain's CDR3 is CASSETGGGTMNTEAFF. For the CDR3, the DNA is TGTGCCAGCAGTGAAACGGGAGGGGGCACGATGAACACTGAAGCTTTCTTT.

This clonotype showed up many times. The J gene is TRBJ2-4, the V gene TRBV6-5; TRBD2 matches at 11 bases. CDR3 length equals 18 residues. With 3 bases clipped from V and 0 bases from J, the junction kept 7 bases outside the gene matches. Germline V lookup: CDR1 MNHEY, CDR2 SVGAGI. The CDR3: CASSYLAGGDLAKNIQYF. For the CDR3, the DNA is TGTGCCAGCAGTTATCTAGCGGGGGGTGATTTAGCCAAAAACATTCAGTACTTC.

The gene calls are TRBV3-1 and TRBJ2-4; perhaps TRBD1 as D (7 bases). The CDR3 is 17 amino acids. The V gene's germline CDR1 is LGHDT and CDR2 YNNKEL (reference sequence). With 4 bases removed from V and 9 bases from J, the gap between germline ends came to 25 bases. The DNA of the CDR3 is TGTGCCAGCAGCCCCTCAGGGGGGACCCCGATTAGTGGCATTCAGTACTTC. Its translation: CASSPSGGTPISGIQYF. The full variable domain, completed using reference TRBV3-1 and TRBJ2-4, is DTAVSQTPKYLVTQMGNDKSIKCEQNLGHDTMYWYKQDSKKFLKIMFSYNNKELIINETVPNRFSPKSPDKAHLNLHINSLELGDSAVYFCASSPSGGTPISGIQYFGAGTRLSVL.

A single count supports this clonotype. This chain links TRBV28 with TRBJ2-5; tentatively, D is TRBD2 (6 bases). Per germline, CDR1 MDHEN and CDR2 SYDVKM. This CDR3 comprises 15 residues. V lost 2 bases to trimming and J lost 3 bases, with 13 bases between them. Written as DNA, the CDR3 is TGTGCCAGCAGTTTACTAGCGTACAATAAAGAGACCCAGTACTTC. This gives the protein CASSLLAYNKETQYF.

The rearrangement uses TRBV6-2 or TRBV6-3 and TRBJ2-7; possibly TRBD1 for D (6 bases). The CDR3 totals 15 residues. Germline CDR1 is MNHEY and CDR2 is SVGEGT. Deletions cut 6 bases from V and 4 bases from J, with 19 bases between. CDR3 DNA: TGTGCCAGCAGCCGAACACCGGGACACCTATACGAGCAGTACTTC. This gives the protein CASSRTPGHLYEQYF.

This clonotype has at least ten counts. The rearrangement links TRBV9 to TRBJ1-5; tentatively, D is TRBD1 (6 bases). Germline V gene sequence: CDR1 SGDLS, CDR2 YYNGEE. The CDR3 spans 15 residues. V lost 3 bases, J lost 9 bases, and 19 bases lay in between. The CDR3 DNA follows: TGTGCCAGCAGCGAGACTCCCCGGACAGATCGGCCCCAGCATTTT. Its protein is CASSETPRTDRPQHF. Together with reference TRBV9 and TRBJ1-5, the CDR3 gives the full variable domain: DSGVTQTPKHLITATGQRVTLRCSPRSGDLSVYWYQQSLDQGLQFLIQYYNGEERAKGNILERFSAQQFPDLHSELNLSSLELGDSALYFCASSETPRTDRPQHFGDGTRLSIL.

This clonotype was seen at least ten times. The rearrangement joins TRBV13 to TRBJ2-7; D ambiguous. With 4 bases removed from V and 6 bases from J, the gap between germline ends came to 19 bases. The CDR3 length is 15 residues. Per germline, CDR1 PRHDT and CDR2 FYEKMQ (reference sequence). Written as DNA, the CDR3 is TGTGCCAGCAGCTCATACGGAGAGGTTGGAAGCGAGCAGTACTTC. Protein: CASSSYGEVGSEQYF. Together with reference TRBV13 and TRBJ2-7, the CDR3 gives the full variable domain: AAGVIQSPRHLIKEKRETATLKCYPIPRHDTVYWYQQGPGQDPQFLISFYEKMQSDKGSIPDRFSAQQFSDYHSELNMSSLELGDSALYFCASSSYGEVGSEQYFGPGTRLTVT.

The gene calls are TRBV10-3 and TRBJ1-3; 8 nucleotides align to TRBD1. The CDR3 spans 14 residues. The junction had 6 bases not matched to a gene; V was cut back by 7 bases and J by 4 bases. CDR1 and CDR2 (germline): ENHRY, SYGVKD. CDR3 loop: CAITDRGDGNTIYF. The CDR3 nucleotides are TGTGCCATCACCGACAGGGGCGACGGAAACACCATATATTTT.

The sample holds many counts of this clonotype. V usage is TRBV24-1 and J usage is TRBJ2-7; D possibly matches TRBD1 or TRBD2 (5 bases each). Germline V CDR1 and CDR2: KGHDR, SFDVKD. Between the trimmed V and J ends, which lost 2 bases and 0 bases, there was a span of 7 bases. CDR3 size: 14 residues. CDR3 in amino acids: CATSDSGTSYEQYF. Here the CDR3 DNA reads TGTGCCACCAGTGATTCCGGGACCTCCTACGAGCAGTACTTC.

The V and J genes are TRBV6-5 and TRBJ1-2; D gene uncertain. The CDR3 extends over 12 amino acids. Germline CDR1 is MNHEY and CDR2 is SVGAGI. The ends were cut back, 2 bases at V and 10 bases at J, with 11 bases in the middle. The CDR3 DNA follows: TGTGCCAGCAGTTACGACGGACTACTCTACACCTTC. Its translation: CASSYDGLLYTF.

In this sample, this clonotype turned up once. This chain connects TRBV6-2 or TRBV6-3 to TRBJ2-2; no firm D call. Between the trimmed V and J ends, which lost 3 bases and 6 bases, there was a span of 14 bases. Germline V lookup: CDR1 MNHEY, CDR2 SVGEGT. This CDR3 is built from 15 residues. DNA for the CDR3: TGTGCCAGCAGTTATTCCGGTGTTGGTGCCGGGGAGCTGTTTTTT. It codes for CASSYSGVGAGELFF.

This clonotype was observed at least ten times. The rearrangement links TRBV27 to TRBJ2-5, with D possibly matching TRBD1 (6 bases). V gave up 3 bases and J gave up 2 bases, with 13 bases separating them. The CDR3 is 15 residues long. Per the germline V gene, CDR1 is MNHEY and CDR2 is SMNVEV (reference sequence). CDR3 DNA: TGTGCCAGCAGTTTCTTTAGGGGGAATCAAGAGACCCAGTACTTC. The encoded protein is CASSFFRGNQETQYF.

The table lists this clonotype with many counts. This rearrangement joins TRBV19 to TRBJ2-7; D might be TRBD1 (6 bases). The CDR3 runs to 14 residues. Trimming stripped 6 bases from V and 6 bases from J, with 18 bases between. Germline-derived CDR1 and CDR2 are LNHDA and SQIVND (reference sequence). CDR3 protein: CASSTRQDRLEQYF. DNA for the CDR3: TGTGCCAGTAGCACCAGACAGGACCGGCTCGAGCAGTACTTC.

This clonotype was seen many times. The genes are TRBV11-2 and TRBJ1-2; a possible D gene is TRBD1 (5 bases). CDR1 and CDR2 from the germline V gene are SGHAT and FQNNGV. This CDR3 comprises 15 residues. V lost 1 base and J lost 4, with 13 bases in between. The CDR3 coding sequence is TGTGCCAGCAGCTTAGGGGGGACGGGACTCTATGGCTACACCTTC. This translates into CASSLGGTGLYGYTF.

This clonotype has a count of ten or more. The chain carries TRBV7-2 and TRBJ2-2; D is ambiguous. The CDR3 covers 14 residues. V was clipped by 8 bases and J by 4 bases, with 14 bases between them. The germline V gene encodes CDR1 SGHTA and CDR2 FQGNSA. CDR3 loop: CASGRRSGTGELFF. CDR3 DNA sequence: TGTGCCAGCGGCCGAAGGTCAGGCACCGGGGAGCTGTTTTTT. Based on the CDR3 plus reference TRBV7-2 and TRBJ2-2, the full variable domain is GAGVSQSPSNKVTEKGKDVELRCDPISGHTALYWYRQSLGQGLEFLIYFQGNSAPDKSGLPSDRFSAERTGGSVSTLTIQRTQQEDSAVYLCASGRRSGTGELFFGEGSRLTVL.

This clonotype was detected ten times or more. The rearrangement links TRBV6-1 to TRBJ1-6; 10 bases match TRBD1. The J segment lost 10 bases and the V segment lost 6 bases, leaving 3 bases of the junction unmatched. The CDR3 is 13 amino acids. CDR1 MNHNS and CDR2 SASEGT come from the germline V gene. CDR3 sequence: CASRGQGGSPLHF. CDR3 in DNA: TGTGCCAGCAGAGGACAGGGGGGATCACCCCTCCACTTT.

This clonotype was recorded many times. This chain links TRBV6-2 or TRBV6-3 with TRBJ1-1, with D possibly TRBD1 on 6 matching bases. Between the trimmed V and J ends, which lost 2 bases and 0 bases, there was a span of 7 bases. Germline V gene data show CDR1 as MNHEY and CDR2 as SVGEGT. The CDR3 runs to 14 residues. CDR3 DNA: TGTGCCAGCAGTTACGGACAGTTGAACACTGAAGCTTTCTTT. This codes for CASSYGQLNTEAFF.